This T cell receptor beta chain comes out of a study of T cell repertoires in cytomegalovirus infection. Across the study: The study used recently identified HLA-C-restricted and well-studied HLA-B-restricted CMV epitopes. It can be stated that public TCR beta signatures indicated CMV infection as well as a matching HLA type. The study's findings and limits: Ex vivo responses were dominated by HLA-C-restricted CMV-specific TCR beta clonotypes. The study identified carriers of CMV plus the relevant HLA from cumulative public TCR beta family frequency.

TCRdb reanalysed the reads using MiXCR and keeps one entry per CDR3 protein. The table shows about 120,000 distinct CDR3 sequences, with around 30% occurring only once. This clonotype was recorded at least ten times. Its matching antigen is unknown. Per germline, CDR1 KGHDR and CDR2 SFDVKD. The ends lost 7 bases at V and 6 bases at J; junction bases unmatched: 11. The CDR3 length is 15 residues. The gene calls are TRBV24-1 and TRBJ1-5; 7 nucleotides line up with TRBD1. This TCR derives from a human donor in good health (CMV status not recorded). Some clones in this sample may be carry-over from other donors' samples. The sample was CD8+ T cells from cultured PBMCs, taken from culture after CMV antigen stimulation. This CDR3 reads CATSDRTGESQPQHF. The DNA for the CDR3 is TGTGCCACCAGCGACAGAACAGGGGAAAGTCAGCCCCAGCATTTT.